This TCR beta chain was recorded in a study of blood T cell repertoires in COVID-19. The V gene end was trimmed by 5 bases and the J gene end by 5 bases; junction bases not matched to a gene: 8. Germline V lookup: CDR1 SEHNR, CDR2 FQNEAQ (reference sequence). The CDR3 is 15 amino acids. Measured with immunoSEQ multiplex PCR; TCRdb has only the in-frame clones, and not every one. The table records approximately 220,000 clones, around 81% of them present only once. This chain uses TRBV7-9 with TRBJ2-2, with 7 bases aligning to TRBD1. This TCR came from an older woman with acute or convalescent COVID-19. The sample was peripheral blood. The CDR3 loop is CASSHRGLGTGELFF. The CDR3 nucleotides are TGTGCCAGCAGCCACAGGGGCCTAGGAACCGGGGAGCTGTTTTTT.